The 24 T cell receptor beta chains listed next were all sequenced from one sample in a study of vaccination effects on CD4 cells after COVID-19. Before any sequencing was done, the ViraFEST assay used viral peptide pools to expand antigen-specific CD4+ T cells. Investigators separated out CD4+ T cells once around 11 days of culture had passed. Negative nucleocapsid antibody tests before and after vaccination confirmed no previous SARS-CoV-2 infection. Using immunoSEQ multiplex PCR, the repertoire was profiled, and TCRdb retains in-frame clones only, with some absent. The repertoire includes 25,000 to 35,000 clones, roughly two thirds of them detected once, and roughly a tenth sits in the top ten. Which antigens these TCRs recognize remains unknown. This specimen was CD4+ T cells from PBMCs cultured with SARS-CoV-2 spike peptides, taken before COVID-19 vaccination. The source is a human donor who received a COVID-19 vaccine.

The chain links TRBV5-1 to TRBJ2-7, with 11 bases matching TRBD2. The CDR3 covers 16 residues. Germline lookup yields CDR1 SGHRS and CDR2 YFSETQ. V lost 1 base to trimming and J lost 7 bases; unmatched junction nucleotides: 10. The CDR3 reads CASSLIFSGRVDEQYF. The CDR3 DNA reads as TGCGCCAGCAGCTTGATATTTAGCGGGAGGGTGGATGAGCAGTACTTC.

The J gene is TRBJ1-1, the V gene TRBV10-3; maybe TRBD1 (5 bases). Germline CDR1 reads ENHRY; CDR2 reads SYGVKD. With 10 bases removed from V and 0 bases from J, the gap between germline ends came to 15 bases. The CDR3 has 14 residues. CDR3 coding DNA: TGTGCCACGGAGGACGAGGGGATGAACACTGAAGCTTTCTTT. The encoded protein is CATEDEGMNTEAFF.

The chain carries TRBV10-3 and TRBJ1-2, with 12 bases aligning to TRBD1. The CDR3 contains 20 residues. The germline gives CDR1 ENHRY, CDR2 SYGVKD. With 0 bases clipped from V and 0 bases from J, the junction kept 11 bases outside the gene matches. The chain's CDR3 is CAISESLLKGQGAANYGYTF. In nucleotides, the CDR3 is TGTGCCATCAGTGAGTCGTTATTGAAGGGACAGGGGGCAGCTAACTATGGCTACACCTTC.

This clone was counted a few times. This sequence joins TRBV2 and TRBJ1-5, with TRBD1 matching over 8 bases. Germline assignment: CDR1 SNHLY and CDR2 FYNNEI. This CDR3 is built from 14 residues. The trim removed 9 bases at V and 5 bases at J, leaving 9 bases unmatched. CDR3 protein: CASSTDRGHQPQHF. DNA for the CDR3: TGTGCCAGTTCTACCGACAGGGGCCATCAGCCCCAGCATTTT.

The V and J genes are TRBV10-2 and TRBJ2-3; D gene uncertain. This CDR3 is 13 amino acids long. Looked up from germline, CDR1 is WSHSY and CDR2 is SAAADI. V dropped 2 bases and J dropped 7 bases, with 10 bases sitting between them. CDR3 in amino acids: CASSEGGYNTQYF. As DNA, the CDR3 is TGCGCCAGCAGTGAGGGTGGGTATAATACGCAGTATTTT.

The chain is built from TRBV15 and TRBJ1-5, with D tentatively TRBD1 (5 bases). V was clipped by 6 bases and J by 5 bases, with 23 bases between them. The CDR3 totals 17 residues. The V gene's germline CDR1 is LNHNV and CDR2 YYDKDF (reference sequence). DNA for the CDR3: TGTGCCACCAGTCCCGGGACTTCTAGTTTTGGTGATCAGCCCCAGCATTTT. Protein product: CATSPGTSSFGDQPQHF.

In this sample, this clone turned up a few times. V usage is TRBV5-4 and J usage is TRBJ2-5, with 11 positions matching TRBD1. CDR1 SGHNT and CDR2 YYREEE come from the germline V gene (reference sequence). This CDR3 contains 15 residues. After removal of 7 bases from V and 4 bases from J, the junction contained 9 bases not matched to a gene. DNA for the CDR3: TGTGCCAGCTCCATACGGGACAGGGGGTCAGAGACCCAGTACTTC. Encoded protein: CASSIRDRGSETQYF. The variable domain in full, completed from reference TRBV5-4 and TRBJ2-5, reads ETGVTQSPTHLIKTRGQQVTLRCSSQSGHNTVSWYQQALGQGPQFIFQYYREEENGRGNFPPRFSGLQFPNYSSELNVNALELDDSALYLCASSIRDRGSETQYFGPGTRLLVL.

The chain joins TRBV9 to TRBJ2-7, with D maybe TRBD1 (5 bases). From germline, CDR1 is SGDLS and CDR2 YYNGEE. The V gene lost 0 bases and the J gene lost 3 bases, with 10 bases spanning the gap. This CDR3 is built from 14 residues. The CDR3 protein is CASSVEGVGYEQYF. The CDR3 DNA reads TGTGCCAGCAGCGTAGAAGGGGTCGGCTACGAGCAGTACTTC.

This chain uses TRBV11-3 with TRBJ2-7; possible D gene TRBD1, 6 bases. Between the trimmed V and J ends, which lost 2 bases and 2 bases, there was a span of 7 bases. Looked up from germline, CDR1 is SGHNT and CDR2 is YENEEA. This CDR3 comprises 13 residues. The CDR3 region is CASSLTGTYEQYF. In DNA form, the CDR3 reads TGTGCCAGCAGCTTAACAGGGACCTACGAGCAGTACTTC.

CDR3: CASREQGARKNTEAFF. CDR3 in DNA: TGCGCCAGCCGAGAACAGGGGGCGCGGAAGAACACTGAAGCTTTCTTT. The chain carries TRBV5-1 and TRBJ1-1; the match to TRBD1 covers 9 bases. V shed 7 bases and J 1 base; nucleotides not matched to a gene: 11. The CDR3 consists of 16 residues. Germline assignment: CDR1 SGHRS and CDR2 YFSETQ.

CDR3: CASSLGVGTGELFF. CDR3 DNA: TGTGCCAGCAGCTTAGGGGTAGGGACCGGGGAGCTGTTTTTT. The chain is built from TRBV7-2 and TRBJ2-2; D is ambiguous. The CDR3 has 14 amino acids. CDR1 is SGHTA and CDR2 is FQGNSA in the germline V gene. V was shortened by 1 base and J by 5 bases, with 8 bases between the two germline ends.

This chain joins TRBV25-1 and TRBJ2-1; TRBD2 matches 10 bases. The CDR3 runs to 15 residues. From germline, CDR1 is MGHDK and CDR2 SYGVNS. Losses at the gene ends were 5 bases for V and 5 bases for J; bases not matched to a gene: 6. CDR3 nucleotides: TGTGCCAGCAGTACCCCTAGCGGGAGCGACAATGAGCAGTTCTTC. As protein: CASSTPSGSDNEQFF.

V is TRBV2 and J is TRBJ1-1; D is ambiguous. Germline V gene lookup returns CDR1 SNHLY and CDR2 FYNNEI. The V and J ends lost 7 bases and 6 bases respectively, with 9 bases between them. The CDR3 is 11 amino acids. The CDR3 nucleotides read TGTGCCAGCACCATCAGGCCTGAAGCTTTCTTT. It is translated as CASTIRPEAFF.

This clone was observed a handful of times. V is TRBV11-3 and J is TRBJ1-6; weak D call: TRBD1 (5 bases). CDR1 SGHNT and CDR2 YENEEA come from the germline V gene. The CDR3 covers 16 residues. The V end lost 1 base, the J end lost 6 bases, and 13 bases lay between the germline ends. The CDR3 region has the DNA TGTGCCAGCAGCTTAGGACGGGACGGAACTAATTCACCCCTCCACTTT. Amino acid sequence: CASSLGRDGTNSPLHF. Full variable domain (rest looked up from reference TRBV11-3 and TRBJ1-6): EAGVVQSPRYKIIEKKQPVAFWCNPISGHNTLYWYLQNLGQGPELLIRYENEEAVDDSQLPKDRFSAERLKGVDSTLKIQPAELGDSAVYLCASSLGRDGTNSPLHFGNGTRLTVT.

The chain combines TRBV18 with TRBJ2-1, with 9 bases lining up with TRBD2. Germline CDR1 and CDR2: KGHSH and LQKENI. The CDR3 totals 16 residues. V lost 5 bases and J lost 1; bases outside the gene matches: 6. CDR3 loop: CASSGSTSGSYNEQFF. Here the CDR3 DNA reads TGTGCCAGCTCAGGGTCAACTAGCGGGTCCTACAATGAGCAGTTCTTC.

The CDR3 coding sequence is TGTGCCAGCAGCGAAAATCTAGGTGGCAATCAGCCCCAGCATTTT. Translation gives CASSENLGGNQPQHF. V gene TRBV11-2 combines with J gene TRBJ1-5; D remains unclear. CDR3 size: 15 residues. Trimming removed 5 bases from V and 2 bases from J, with 13 bases in between. Germline assignment: CDR1 SGHAT and CDR2 FQNNGV.

The V and J genes are TRBV10-1 and TRBJ2-7; D remains unclear. V gave up 4 bases and J gave up 6 bases, with 13 bases separating them. CDR3 length: 13 residues. From germline, CDR1 is WNHNN and CDR2 SYGVQD (reference sequence). The CDR3 region has the DNA TGCGCCAGCAGTGTGTCAGGTCCCACCGAGCAGTACTTC. Amino acids: CASSVSGPTEQYF.

The rearrangement joins TRBV11-1 to TRBJ1-1; 12 positions agree with TRBD1. This CDR3 has 15 residues. Trimming at V came to 7 bases and at J to 5 bases, leaving 8 bases not matched to a gene. CDR1 is SGHAT, CDR2 FQDESV, per germline (reference sequence). The CDR3 DNA reads TGTGCCAGCATCCGTATGGGACAGGGGGCAACTGAAGCTTTCTTT. Encoded protein: CASIRMGQGATEAFF.

The rearrangement uses TRBV19 and TRBJ1-5; D is unresolved. Germline-derived CDR1 and CDR2 are LNHDA and SQIVND (reference sequence). V was shortened by 2 bases and J by 4 bases, with 18 bases between the two germline ends. The CDR3 is made up of 17 amino acids. The CDR3 region has the DNA TGTGCCAGTAGTATACCCCCGACGGGAAGGTGGAATCAGCCCCAGCATTTT. Its protein product is CASSIPPTGRWNQPQHF.

The rearrangement uses TRBV2 and TRBJ2-6; D gene uncertain. Germline assignment: CDR1 SNHLY and CDR2 FYNNEI. This CDR3 spans 15 amino acids. Trimming stripped 2 bases from V and 2 bases from J, with 7 bases between. The CDR3, as DNA: TGTGCCAGCAGTGAACCGGGCGCTGGGGCCAACGTCCTGACTTTC. Translated, it gives CASSEPGAGANVLTF.

This chain links TRBV5-6 with TRBJ2-3; perhaps TRBD1 as D (6 bases). The CDR3 loop spans 15 amino acids. Germline CDR1 is SGHDT and CDR2 is YYEEEE. Trimming shortened V by 0 bases and J by 3 bases, and 11 bases separated the two germline ends. CDR3 coding DNA: TGTGCCAGCAGCTTGGCCGCAGGGGCTACAGATACGCAGTATTTT. Translation: CASSLAAGATDTQYF.

The rearrangement uses TRBV7-9 and TRBJ2-5, with D unclear. This CDR3 region has 12 residues. Trimming shortened V by 3 bases and J by 5 bases, and 7 bases separated the two germline ends. CDR1 SEHNR and CDR2 FQNEAQ come from the germline V gene (reference sequence). CDR3 coding DNA: TGTGCCAGCAGCTTGTCCGGGGAGACCCAGTACTTC. Translating it yields CASSLSGETQYF.

In nucleotides, the CDR3 is TGTGCCAGCGTCCTTTCTAGCGATCAAGAGACCCAGTACTTC. As protein: CASVLSSDQETQYF. The J gene is TRBJ2-5, the V gene TRBV3-1 (or the pseudogene TRBV3-2); D may be TRBD2 (6 bases). The ends were cut back, 8 bases at V and 2 bases at J, with 15 bases in the middle. CDR1 LGHDT and CDR2 YNNKEL come from the germline V gene (reference sequence). The CDR3 sequence is 14 residues long.

The chain couples TRBV5-5 to TRBJ1-1, with a possible D match to TRBD1 (6 bases). The CDR3 loop spans 14 amino acids. Germline V gene data show CDR1 as SGHKS and CDR2 as YYEKEE (reference sequence). V gave up 3 bases and J gave up 0 bases, with 9 bases separating them. Here the CDR3 DNA reads TGTGCCAGCAGCTCGGGACACATGAACACTGAAGCTTTCTTT. Translation gives CASSSGHMNTEAFF.